Listed below are T cell receptor beta chains from one sample, sequenced in a study of T cell responses to AZD1222 COVID-19 vaccine. The data were produced by immunoSEQ multiplex PCR, yet TCRdb's version contains in-frame clones alone and is incomplete. The sample lists over 110,000 clones; about 92% were seen once. Here the sequenced sample was peripheral blood, taken after recovery from COVID-19. Receptor source: an adult who had recovered from COVID-19. The CDR3 runs from the conserved cysteine through the conserved F or W. The D gene is left open where the match is weak. The size entry is marked missing in some rows and otherwise reads once, few, many or a size class.

v_call	clone_size	j_call	d_call	cdr3_aa	cdr3_nt
TRBV20-1	.	TRBJ2-7	TRBD2	CSASSGPEPYEQYF	TGCAGTGCTAGTAGCGGGCCTGAGCCCTACGAGCAGTACTTC
TRBV25-1	.	TRBJ2-3	.	CASSEETPDTQYF	TGTGCCAGCAGTGAAGAAACTCCAGATACGCAGTATTTT
TRBV6-5	.	TRBJ1-4	.	CASSYDSHNEKLFF	TGTGCCAGCAGTTACGACAGCCATAATGAAAAACTGTTTTTT
TRBV6-2/TRBV6-3	once	TRBJ2-4	.	CASSYSPDIQYF	TGTGCCAGCAGTTACTCCCCAGACATTCAGTACTTC
TRBV7-2	.	TRBJ2-6	TRBD1	CASSLEGQGVYSGANVLTF	TGTGCCAGCAGCTTAGAGGGACAGGGGGTTTACTCTGGGGCCAACGTCCTGACTTTC
TRBV2	.	TRBJ1-6	.	CASTRTDSLYNSPLHF	TGTGCCAGCACTCGGACGGACTCACTCTATAATTCACCCCTCCACTTT
TRBV14	.	TRBJ1-1	.	CASSFTAGTEAFF	TGTGCCAGCAGCTTTACAGCCGGGACTGAAGCTTTCTTT
TRBV4-1	.	TRBJ2-1	TRBD1	CASSTPQGAASYNEQFF	TGCGCCAGCAGCACCCCTCAGGGGGCAGCCTCCTACAATGAGCAGTTCTTC
TRBV19	.	TRBJ1-4	TRBD1	CASSIMAWGQINEKLFF	TGTGCCAGTAGTATAATGGCCTGGGGACAGATAAATGAAAAACTGTTTTTT
TRBV27	.	TRBJ2-7	TRBD2	CASSLRLAVYEQYF	TGTGCCAGCAGTTTAAGACTAGCGGTTTACGAGCAGTACTTC
TRBV9	.	TRBJ2-7	TRBD2	CASSVEASGSSYEQYF	TGTGCCAGCAGCGTAGAGGCTAGCGGGAGTTCCTACGAGCAGTACTTC
TRBV19	.	TRBJ1-5	.	CASSGTYQPQHF	TGTGCCAGTAGTGGGACGTATCAGCCCCAGCATTTT
TRBV30	.	TRBJ2-5	.	CAWSARMQETQYF	TGTGCCTGGAGCGCTCGGATGCAAGAGACCCAGTACTTC
TRBV28	.	TRBJ2-7	.	CASSLVRAYEQYF	TGTGCCAGCAGTTTGGTCAGGGCCTACGAGCAGTACTTC
TRBV4-1	.	TRBJ1-4	.	CASSSSRNRENEKLFF	TGCGCCAGCAGCTCATCGAGGAACAGGGAAAATGAAAAACTGTTTTTT
TRBV5-6	.	TRBJ2-7	.	CASSLGQRVNYEQYF	TGTGCCAGCAGCTTGGGCCAGCGGGTTAACTACGAGCAGTACTTC
TRBV27	once	TRBJ2-1	.	CASSDLGPSTNAFF	TGTGCCAGCAGCGACTTGGGACCAAGCACCAACGCGTTCTTC
TRBV27	.	TRBJ1-2	.	CASSLSSRDNYGYTF	TGTGCCAGCAGTCTCTCGTCCCGGGACAACTATGGCTACACCTTC
TRBV19	once	TRBJ1-4	.	CASSIGPTTEKLFF	TGTGCCAGTAGTATAGGGCCGACGACTGAAAAACTGTTTTTT
TRBV3-1/TRBV3-2	.	TRBJ2-1	TRBD2	CASSQDASGGYNEQFF	TGTGCCAGCAGCCAAGATGCTAGCGGGGGATACAATGAGCAGTTCTTC
TRBV24-1	.	TRBJ2-3	.	CATSETWDTQYF	TGTGCCACCAGTGAAACCTGGGATACGCAGTATTTT
TRBV7-9	.	TRBJ1-2	TRBD1	CASSPSWFRTGPNYGYTF	TGTGCCAGCAGCCCGAGTTGGTTTAGGACAGGCCCTAACTATGGCTACACCTTC
TRBV7-9	.	TRBJ1-6	TRBD1	CASSLVTGVNYYNSPLHF	TGTGCCAGCAGCTTAGTTACAGGGGTGAACTACTACAATTCACCCCTCCACTTT
TRBV12-3/TRBV12-4	.	TRBJ1-2	.	CASSPSKSGYTF	TGTGCCAGCAGCCCATCGAAATCTGGCTACACCTTC
TRBV7-9	.	TRBJ2-4	.	CASSPTGTGGNIQYF	TGTGCCAGCAGCCCAACAGGGACGGGGGGAAACATTCAGTACTTC
TRBV19	.	TRBJ2-7	TRBD2	CASSSSGRAYEQYF	TGTGCCAGTAGCTCCAGCGGGAGGGCCTACGAGCAGTACTTC
TRBV4-1	once	TRBJ1-5	TRBD1	CASSQARQGTQPQHF	TGCGCCAGCAGCCAGGCCCGACAGGGGACCCAGCCCCAGCATTTT
TRBV27	once	TRBJ2-2	TRBD2	CASSLILAGARTGELFF	TGTGCCAGCAGTTTAATTTTAGCGGGGGCGCGCACCGGGGAGCTGTTTTTT
TRBV27	.	TRBJ2-7	.	CASSLREGYEQYF	TGTGCCAGCAGTTTACGCGAGGGCTACGAGCAGTACTTC
TRBV6-5	.	TRBJ2-2	.	CASSYSRFGSTGELFF	TGTGCCAGCAGTTACTCGAGGTTCGGTTCCACCGGGGAGCTGTTTTTT
TRBV11-2	.	TRBJ2-5	TRBD1	CASSQLKTGGAETQYF	TGTGCCAGCAGCCAGTTAAAGACAGGGGGCGCAGAGACCCAGTACTTC
TRBV19	.	TRBJ1-5	.	CASRGGGYQPQHF	TGTGCCAGTAGAGGGGGGGGGTATCAGCCCCAGCATTTT
TRBV11-1	.	TRBJ1-6	TRBD1	CASSQGPGQYNSPLHF	TGTGCCAGCAGCCAGGGACCGGGACAGTATAATTCACCCCTCCACTTT
TRBV5-1	.	TRBJ2-3	TRBD2	CASSYLREPTTDTQYF	TGCGCCAGCAGCTACCTGCGGGAGCCCACCACAGATACGCAGTATTTT
TRBV10-3	.	TRBJ2-1	.	CAINTNPNEQFF	TGTGCCATCAATACGAATCCTAATGAGCAGTTCTTC
TRBV7-9	.	TRBJ2-1	.	CASSPGLDNEQFF	TGTGCCAGCAGCCCCGGGCTGGACAATGAGCAGTTCTTC
TRBV5-4	.	TRBJ2-7	TRBD2	CASSSGLDPSYEQYF	TGTGCCAGCAGCTCCGGACTAGACCCCTCCTACGAGCAGTACTTC
TRBV21-1	.	TRBJ2-6	.	CASSDRNRGAYSGANVLTF	TGTGCCAGCAGCGATAGAAACAGGGGAGCCTACTCTGGGGCCAACGTCCTGACTTTC
TRBV29-1	once	TRBJ2-1	.	CSVVSLEASPNEQFF	TGCAGCGTTGTCTCCTTGGAGGCTAGCCCCAATGAGCAGTTCTTC
TRBV5-1	.	TRBJ2-1	.	CASSLWQDAYNEQFF	TGCGCCAGCAGCTTGTGGCAGGACGCCTACAATGAGCAGTTCTTC
TRBV3-1/TRBV3-2	.	TRBJ1-1	.	CASSQRRVGDTEAFF	TGTGCCAGCAGCCAAAGAAGAGTGGGGGACACTGAAGCTTTCTTT